Listed here are 10 T cell receptor beta chains from one sample, sequenced in a study of cytomegalovirus exposure and HLA in healthy donors. The PCR employed 60 Vbeta primers together with 13 Jbeta primers. Here immunoSEQ multiplex PCR was the method, and the copy in TCRdb shows in-frame clones only, minus some. The sample shows 150,000 to 200,000 clones, less than 90% of them seen only once. The sequencing sample was made of PBMCs. These receptors were obtained from a man aged 30-40 years in good health and CMV-seronegative.

The chain combines TRBV30 with TRBJ1-6; TRBD1 is a possible D gene (6 bases). CDR1 and CDR2 from the germline V gene are GTSNPN and SVGIG (reference sequence). Trimming shortened V by 3 bases and J by 6 bases, and 9 bases separated the two germline ends. CDR3 size: 13 residues. The DNA of the CDR3 is TGTGCCTGGAGACAGGGCATTAATTCACCCCTCCACTTT. Encoded protein: CAWRQGINSPLHF.

This chain links TRBV11-1 with TRBJ1-5; 7 nucleotides match TRBD1. The CDR3 covers 14 residues. Germline trimming cut 5 bases from V and 6 bases from J; bases unmatched to any gene: 7. CDR1 and CDR2 from the germline V gene are SGHAT and FQDESV (reference sequence). Here the CDR3 reads CASSLTGVGQPQHF. In DNA form, the CDR3 reads TGTGCCAGCAGCCTTACAGGGGTGGGTCAGCCCCAGCATTTT.

This chain links TRBV7-6 with TRBJ1-5; D perhaps matches TRBD1 (5 bases). V lost 1 base and J 0 bases, leaving 10 bases between the germline ends. CDR3 size: 16 residues. Germline CDR1 and CDR2: SGHVS and FNYEAQ. CDR3: CASSLGAGISNQPQHF. In nucleotides, the CDR3 is TGTGCCAGCAGCTTAGGGGCAGGGATTAGCAATCAGCCCCAGCATTTT.

This clone occurred once. The chain joins TRBV6-4 to TRBJ2-5; TRBD1 matches at 8 bases. The CDR3 loop spans 15 amino acids. Germline assignment: CDR1 MRHNA and CDR2 SNTAGT. Trimming cost V 5 bases and J 1 base; bases outside gene matches: 6. This chain's CDR3 is CASSPVRGPQETQYF. CDR3 coding DNA: TGTGCCAGCAGTCCAGTCAGGGGGCCCCAAGAGACCCAGTACTTC.

Worth noting for this clone: A read error may account for a junction end that differs from germline. This chain links TRBV5-6 with TRBJ2-1, with 7 bases identical to TRBD1. The CDR3 spans 18 residues. Germline values: CDR1 SGHDT, CDR2 YYEEEE. CDR3 DNA sequence: TGTGCCAGCAGCTTTTCGGGCAGGGGGATATTAGCCTACAATGGGCAGTTCTTC. Its translation: CASSFSGRGILAYNGQFF.

This chain links TRBV5-1 with TRBJ2-3, with TRBD2 matching 14 bases. The V gene end was trimmed by 4 bases and the J gene end by 11 bases; junction bases not matched to a gene: 9. The CDR3 is 15 residues long. CDR1 SGHRS and CDR2 YFSETQ come from the germline V gene. This CDR3 is CASSAGTSGRIGQYF. In nucleotides, the CDR3 is TGCGCCAGCAGCGCCGGGACTAGCGGGAGAATAGGGCAGTATTTT.

This clone appeared a few times. The chain has TRBV11-3 and TRBJ2-5; weak D call: TRBD2 (5 bases). This CDR3 comprises 15 residues. V lost 1 base and J lost 0, with 9 bases in between. Germline-derived CDR1 and CDR2 are SGHNT and YENEEA. The CDR3 sequence: CASSLVGVNQETQYF. The DNA for the CDR3 is TGTGCCAGCAGCTTAGTGGGAGTAAACCAAGAGACCCAGTACTTC.

V gene TRBV30 combines with J gene TRBJ2-1; no clear D gene. The CDR3 spans 15 residues. V was clipped by 4 bases and J by 2 bases, with 15 bases between them. Germline V gene sequence: CDR1 GTSNPN, CDR2 SVGIG (reference sequence). CDR3 nucleotide sequence: TGTGCCTGGACTCTTCCCGAGCCTGCCTACAATGAGCAGTTCTTC. Its protein product is CAWTLPEPAYNEQFF. The variable domain in full, with the rest retrieved from reference TRBV30 and TRBJ2-1, is SQTIHQWPATLVQPVGSPLSLECTVEGTSNPNLYWYRQAAGRGLQLLFYSVGIGQISSEVPQNLSASRPQDRQFILSSKKLLLSDSGFYLCAWTLPEPAYNEQFFGPGTRLTVL.

The V and J genes are TRBV5-1 and TRBJ2-7; 9 positions agree with TRBD1. The germline CDR1 and CDR2 sequences are SGHRS and YFSETQ. V shed 0 bases and J 5 bases; nucleotides not matched to a gene: 3. The CDR3 loop spans 14 amino acids. The CDR3 loop reads CASSLVGQGDEQYF. The CDR3 DNA follows: TGCGCCAGCAGCTTGGTGGGACAGGGAGACGAGCAGTACTTC.

This chain uses TRBV5-4 with TRBJ1-2; D may be TRBD1 (6 bases). The V gene's germline CDR1 is SGHNT and CDR2 YYREEE (reference sequence). Trimming took off 1 base at V and 8 bases at J, with 15 bases between the two ends. This CDR3 contains 14 residues. The CDR3 nucleotides are TGTGCCAGCAGCTTGATATTTGGGGGCGGGGGCTACACCTTC. Translating it yields CASSLIFGGGGYTF.